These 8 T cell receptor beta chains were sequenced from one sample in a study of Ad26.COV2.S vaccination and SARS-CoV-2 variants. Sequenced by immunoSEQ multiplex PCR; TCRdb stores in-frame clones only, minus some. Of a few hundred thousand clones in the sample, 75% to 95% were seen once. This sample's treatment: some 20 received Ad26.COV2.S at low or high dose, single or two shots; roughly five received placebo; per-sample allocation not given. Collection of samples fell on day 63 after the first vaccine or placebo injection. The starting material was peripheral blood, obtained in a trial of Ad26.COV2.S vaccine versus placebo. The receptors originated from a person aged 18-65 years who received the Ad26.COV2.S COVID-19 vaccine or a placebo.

In DNA, the CDR3 is TGTGCCAGCAGTGAAAGTCCAATGAGGGCCAACGTCCTGACTTTC. Translated, it gives CASSESPMRANVLTF. The chain employs TRBV6-1 and TRBJ2-6, with D hard to call. Trimming stripped 2 bases from V and 5 bases from J, with 10 bases between. Germline lookup yields CDR1 MNHNS and CDR2 SASEGT. The length of the CDR3 is 15 residues.

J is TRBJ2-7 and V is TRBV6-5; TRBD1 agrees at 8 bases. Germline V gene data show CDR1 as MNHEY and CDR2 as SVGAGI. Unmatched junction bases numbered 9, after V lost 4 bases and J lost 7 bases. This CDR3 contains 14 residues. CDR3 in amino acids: CASSSHQGAFEQYF. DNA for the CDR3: TGTGCCAGCAGTTCTCACCAGGGGGCGTTTGAGCAGTACTTC.

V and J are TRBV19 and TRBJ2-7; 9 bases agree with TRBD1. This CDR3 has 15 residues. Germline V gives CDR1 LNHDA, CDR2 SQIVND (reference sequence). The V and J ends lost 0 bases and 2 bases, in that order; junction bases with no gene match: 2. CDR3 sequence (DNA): TGTGCCAGTAGTATAGATCGACAGGGGGCCTACGAGCAGTACTTC. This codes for CASSIDRQGAYEQYF.

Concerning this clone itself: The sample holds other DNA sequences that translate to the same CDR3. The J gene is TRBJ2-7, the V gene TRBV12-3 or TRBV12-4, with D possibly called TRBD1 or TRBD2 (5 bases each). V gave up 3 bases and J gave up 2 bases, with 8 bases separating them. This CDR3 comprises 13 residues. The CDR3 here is CASSLQGAYEQYF. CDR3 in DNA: TGTGCCAGCAGTTTGCAGGGAGCCTACGAGCAGTACTTC.

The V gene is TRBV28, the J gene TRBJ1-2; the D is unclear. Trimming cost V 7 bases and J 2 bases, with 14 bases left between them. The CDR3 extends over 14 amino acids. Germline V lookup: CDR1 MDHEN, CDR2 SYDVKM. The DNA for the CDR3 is TGTGCCAGCACCTGGAGAACGGAAAACTATGGCTACACCTTC. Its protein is CASTWRTENYGYTF.

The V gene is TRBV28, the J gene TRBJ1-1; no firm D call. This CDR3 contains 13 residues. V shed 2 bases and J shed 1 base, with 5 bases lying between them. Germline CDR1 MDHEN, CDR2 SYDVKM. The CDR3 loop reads CASSLDGNTEAFF. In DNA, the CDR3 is TGTGCCAGCAGTTTAGATGGGAACACTGAAGCTTTCTTT. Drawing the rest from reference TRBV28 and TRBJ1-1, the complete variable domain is DVKVTQSSRYLVKRTGEKVFLECVQDMDHENMFWYRQDPGLGLRLIYFSYDVKMKEKGDIPEGYSVSREKKERFSLILESASTNQTSMYLCASSLDGNTEAFFGQGTRLTVV.

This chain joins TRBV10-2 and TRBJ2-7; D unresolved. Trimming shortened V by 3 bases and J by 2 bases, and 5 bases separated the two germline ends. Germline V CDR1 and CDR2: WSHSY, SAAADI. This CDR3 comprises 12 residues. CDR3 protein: CASSDAAYEQYF. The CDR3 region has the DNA TGCGCCAGCAGTGATGCGGCCTACGAGCAGTACTTC.

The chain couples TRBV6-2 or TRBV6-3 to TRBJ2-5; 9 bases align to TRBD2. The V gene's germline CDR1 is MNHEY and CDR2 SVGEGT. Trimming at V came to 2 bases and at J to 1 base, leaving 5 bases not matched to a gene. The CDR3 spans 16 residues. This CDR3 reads CASSYLAGGPQETQYF. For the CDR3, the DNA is TGTGCCAGCAGTTACCTCGCGGGAGGGCCCCAAGAGACCCAGTACTTC.